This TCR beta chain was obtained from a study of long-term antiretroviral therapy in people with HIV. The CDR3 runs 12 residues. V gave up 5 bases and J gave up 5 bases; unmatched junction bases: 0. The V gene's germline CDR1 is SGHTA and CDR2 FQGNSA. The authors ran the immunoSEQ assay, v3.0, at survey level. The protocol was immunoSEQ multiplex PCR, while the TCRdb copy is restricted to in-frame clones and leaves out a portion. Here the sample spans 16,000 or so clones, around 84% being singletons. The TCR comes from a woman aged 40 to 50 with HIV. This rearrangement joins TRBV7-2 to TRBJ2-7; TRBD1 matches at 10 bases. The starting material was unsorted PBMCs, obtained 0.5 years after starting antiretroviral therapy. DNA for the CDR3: TGTGCCAGCAGCGGGACAGGGGACGAGCAGTACTTC. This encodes CASSGTGDEQYF.